This entry lists 28 T cell receptor beta chains sequenced from one sample in a study of blood T cells in healthy people across ages. The use of a sample-barcoded 5' primer and a J-beta primer mix characterized a second PCR of roughly 6 to 11 cycles. One entry per CDR3 protein results from TCRdb running MiXCR on the 5' RACE reads. The sample holds more than 800,000 distinct CDR3 sequences, 29% seen once. The specimen sequenced was blood. The receptors were sampled from an elderly woman in good health.

The chain uses TRBV4-3 and TRBJ2-5, with D possibly being TRBD1 (6 bases). The CDR3 is 15 amino acids. In germline, CDR1 is LGHNA, CDR2 YSLEER. Between the trimmed V and J ends, which lost 0 bases and 4 bases, there was a span of 12 bases. CDR3 in amino acids: CASSQDHKGVETQYF. CDR3 nucleotide sequence: TGCGCCAGCAGCCAAGATCACAAGGGGGTAGAGACCCAGTACTTC.

This clonotype was seen repeatedly, ten times or more. This chain links TRBV19 with TRBJ2-5; D is unresolved. The CDR3 is 13 residues long. Germline lookup yields CDR1 LNHDA and CDR2 SQIVND (reference sequence). V lost 4 bases to trimming and J lost 5 bases, with 11 bases between them. In DNA, the CDR3 is TGTGCCAGTAGTACACAGATCTTGGAGACCCAGTACTTC. Translating gives CASSTQILETQYF.

This clonotype has a count of ten or more. J is TRBJ2-3 and V is TRBV7-9; D gene uncertain. The CDR3 runs 14 residues. Germline CDR1 is SEHNR and CDR2 is FQNEAQ (reference sequence). V shed 5 bases and J shed 2 bases, with 11 bases lying between them. CDR3 amino acids: CASSGRLSTDTQYF. CDR3 DNA sequence: TGTGCCAGCAGCGGAAGACTTTCCACAGATACGCAGTATTTT.

The J gene is TRBJ1-4, the V gene TRBV11-2, with 11 bases lining up with TRBD1. The CDR3 loop spans 17 amino acids. CDR1 is SGHAT and CDR2 is FQNNGV in the germline V gene. V was pared by 3 bases and J by 3 bases, with 6 bases of the junction left unmatched. The CDR3 spells CASSFGQGARANEKLFF. The CDR3, as DNA: TGTGCCAGCAGCTTTGGACAGGGGGCCAGAGCTAATGAAAAACTGTTTTTT.

The chain uses TRBV11-2 and TRBJ2-2; either TRBD1 or TRBD2 may supply D (5 bases each). The CDR3 is made up of 13 amino acids. V lost 4 bases and J 7 bases, leaving 10 bases between the germline ends. CDR1 and CDR2 from the germline V gene are SGHAT and FQNNGV. The CDR3: CASSYTRGGELFF. CDR3 DNA sequence: TGTGCCAGCAGCTATACTAGGGGCGGGGAGCTGTTTTTT.

V is TRBV20-1 and J is TRBJ2-7, with TRBD1 identical over 7 bases. The junction had 8 bases not matched to a gene; V was cut back by 3 bases and J by 3 bases. In germline, CDR1 is DFQATT, CDR2 SNEGSKA (reference sequence). There are 14 residues in the CDR3. CDR3 protein: CSASETGRDYEQYF. In DNA, the CDR3 is TGCAGTGCTAGTGAGACAGGGAGAGACTACGAGCAGTACTTC.

V usage is TRBV14 and J usage is TRBJ2-5; TRBD1 aligns across 7 bases. The V segment lost 5 bases and the J segment 1 base; nucleotides outside the gene matches: 4. This CDR3 is 14 amino acids long. Looked up from germline, CDR1 is SGHDN and CDR2 is FVKESK. In DNA form, the CDR3 reads TGTGCCAGCAGCAAGACAGGGTTCCAAGAGACCCAGTACTTC. It translates to CASSKTGFQETQYF.

A remark on this clonotype: A much larger clone differs by one base, so this may be a read error. V is TRBV7-2 and J is TRBJ2-7; no clear D. The germline V gene has CDR1 SGHTA and CDR2 FQGNSA. This CDR3 has 11 residues. V lost 8 bases and J 7 bases, leaving 12 bases between the germline ends. CDR3: CASGVHNEQYF. Written as DNA, the CDR3 is TGTGCCAGCGGGGTCCACAATGAGCAGTACTTC.

This clonotype was counted ten times or more. The chain is built from TRBV20-1 and TRBJ2-5; 7 bases fit TRBD1. The junction had 17 bases not matched to a gene; V was cut back by 3 bases and J by 4 bases. CDR1 DFQATT and CDR2 SNEGSKA come from the germline V gene (reference sequence). The CDR3 spans 17 residues. For the CDR3, the DNA is TGCAGTGCTAGGGATTCCCCATACAGGGGTGGGAGAGAGACCCAGTACTTC. It is translated as CSARDSPYRGGRETQYF.

This clonotype was observed at least ten times. The chain recombines TRBV20-1 with TRBJ2-3; a weak D match, TRBD2 (5 bases). The CDR3 has 13 amino acids. Germline CDR1 and CDR2: DFQATT and SNEGSKA (reference sequence). Trimming cost V 1 base and J 4 bases, with 9 bases left between them. The CDR3 region has the DNA TGCAGTGCTAGAGTCGGTAGCGCAGATACGCAGTATTTT. Its translation is CSARVGSADTQYF.

This clonotype has at least ten counts. This chain joins TRBV7-2 and TRBJ2-7; no definite D call. Trimming took off 2 bases at V and 4 bases at J, with 9 bases between the two ends. The CDR3 consists of 13 residues. Germline loops: CDR1 SGHTA, CDR2 FQGNSA. The CDR3 coding sequence is TGTGCCAGCAGCTTACTCTCGGAATACGAGCAGTACTTC. Translated: CASSLLSEYEQYF.

To note about this clonotype: This may be a read error, as it is one base from a much larger clone. The chain links TRBV4-3 to TRBJ2-5; D call uncertain. This CDR3 spans 18 amino acids. V lost 5 bases and J lost 11, with 33 bases in between. Per germline, CDR1 LGHNA and CDR2 YSLEER. The CDR3 is CASSSQLLDGGSYNEQYF. As DNA, the CDR3 is TGCGCCAGCAGCTCCCAATTGCTAGACGGTGGCTCCTACAATGAGCAGTACTTC.

This clonotype was seen a handful of times. CDR3 coding DNA: TGTGCCAGTCAAAACACCGGGGAGCTGTTTTTT. Translating gives CASQNTGELFF. This chain joins TRBV19 and TRBJ2-2; D is undetermined. Germline values: CDR1 LNHDA, CDR2 SQIVND (reference sequence). V was trimmed by 8 bases and J by 2 bases, leaving 3 bases between them. The CDR3 is 11 amino acids.

As to this clonotype: At one end the junction does not follow the germline gene, possibly because of a read error. The rearrangement links TRBV4-2 to TRBJ1-6; 8 positions agree with TRBD1. This CDR3 is built from 15 residues. Germline values: CDR1 LGHNA, CDR2 YNFKEQ. The CDR3 loop is CTSSAGQAFRSPLHF. The DNA for the CDR3 is TGTACCAGCAGCGCGGGACAGGCGTTTAGGTCACCCCTCCACTTT.

This clonotype has a single count. The V gene is TRBV20-1, the J gene TRBJ1-2, with TRBD1 as a possible D gene (5 bases). Germline V lookup: CDR1 DFQATT, CDR2 SNEGSKA (reference sequence). V lost 3 bases to trimming and J lost 7 bases, with 21 bases between them. The length of the CDR3 is 15 residues. CDR3 region: CSASSTRQLRGGYTF. In nucleotides, the CDR3 is TGCAGTGCTAGCTCCACCCGGCAGCTGAGGGGTGGCTACACCTTC.

This clonotype was counted at least ten times. The chain couples TRBV28 to TRBJ2-7; 10 bases fit TRBD2. Germline CDR1 MDHEN, CDR2 SYDVKM. Trimming cost V 4 bases and J 7 bases; bases outside gene matches: 13. The CDR3 covers 16 residues. CDR3 region: CASSSQKRGGRREQYF. The CDR3 nucleotides are TGTGCCAGCAGTTCCCAGAAGCGGGGGGGCCGACGGGAGCAGTACTTC.

This clonotype was seen many times. The gene calls are TRBV3-1 and TRBJ2-3; D unclear. Germline-derived CDR1 and CDR2 are LGHDT and YNNKEL (reference sequence). Trimming left V 6 bases short and J 12 bases short, with 19 bases between. The CDR3 has 13 residues. Here the CDR3 reads CASSQKRAAVQYF. CDR3 DNA sequence: TGTGCCAGCAGTCAGAAAAGGGCGGCGGTCCAGTATTTT.

This clonotype was recorded many times. V and J are TRBV6-2 or TRBV6-3 and TRBJ1-5, with D possibly being TRBD1 (5 bases). Germline V gene lookup returns CDR1 MNHEY and CDR2 SVGEGT. This CDR3 spans 15 amino acids. V was cut by 6 bases and J by 6 bases, with 18 bases left in between. The CDR3 is CASRNPQGFGQPQHF. The CDR3, as DNA: TGTGCCAGCAGAAATCCTCAGGGCTTCGGTCAGCCCCAGCATTTT.

This clonotype was seen repeatedly, ten times or more. CDR3 protein: CASSPFAPGQGVGSEQFF. The CDR3 DNA reads TGTGCCAGCTCACCATTCGCTCCGGGACAGGGGGTGGGGAGCGAGCAGTTCTTC. The chain joins TRBV18 to TRBJ2-1, with TRBD1 identical over 11 bases. CDR1 is KGHSH, CDR2 LQKENI, per germline. With V trimmed by 2 bases and J by 10 bases, 16 bases remained unmatched. CDR3 length: 18 amino acids.

This clonotype was seen only a few times. The V call is TRBV20-1, the J call TRBJ2-1; no clear D. V gave up 5 bases and J gave up 7 bases, with 21 bases separating them. The length of the CDR3 is 15 residues. CDR1 and CDR2 (germline): DFQATT, SNEGSKA (reference sequence). CDR3 bases: TGCAGTGCTCAGACCCCCGGCCCAGCGCGGAATGAGCAGTTCTTC. This sequence encodes CSAQTPGPARNEQFF.

This clonotype was found a few times. V is TRBV30 and J is TRBJ1-5, with 7 bases lining up with TRBD1. The germline gives CDR1 GTSNPN, CDR2 SVGIG (reference sequence). The V segment lost 1 base and the J segment 5 bases; nucleotides outside the gene matches: 2. The CDR3 consists of 13 residues. Here the CDR3 reads CAWSGQGDQPQHF. The CDR3 DNA follows: TGTGCCTGGAGTGGACAGGGAGATCAGCCCCAGCATTTT.

Many counts were recorded for this clonotype. The rearrangement links TRBV7-2 to TRBJ2-1; D is possibly TRBD1 (6 bases). CDR3 length: 14 residues. Germline loops: CDR1 SGHTA, CDR2 FQGNSA. The germline V and J ends were trimmed by 7 bases and 1 base, with 11 bases remaining between them. The CDR3 coding sequence is TGTGCCAGCACTGCAGGGGCATCCTACAATGAGCAGTTCTTC. The encoded protein is CASTAGASYNEQFF.

In the case of this clonotype: This may arise from a read error, as a much more abundant clone is one base away. This chain uses TRBV6-5 with TRBJ2-7; a weak D match, TRBD1 (5 bases). Germline values: CDR1 MNHEY, CDR2 SVGAGI. CDR3 length equals 12 residues. The CDR3 is CASYRTSYERYF. In DNA, the CDR3 is TGTGCCAGCTACAGGACCTCCTACGAGCGGTACTTC.

This clonotype showed up many times. This rearrangement joins TRBV18 to TRBJ1-5; D uncertain. V dropped 3 bases and J dropped 2 bases, with 8 bases sitting between them. Per germline, CDR1 KGHSH and CDR2 LQKENI. This CDR3 has 14 amino acids. The CDR3 spells CASSPTVGNQPQHF. The CDR3 nucleotides are TGTGCCAGCTCACCGACCGTGGGCAATCAGCCCCAGCATTTT.

This chain joins TRBV10-3 and TRBJ2-7; no reliable D call. The V end lost 3 bases, the J end lost 1 base, and 16 bases lay between the germline ends. Germline V gene sequence: CDR1 ENHRY, CDR2 SYGVKD. This CDR3 contains 16 residues. In nucleotides, the CDR3 is TGTGCCATCAGTGACTTCCCGGAAGGTCCTTCCTACGAGCAGTACTTC. Translated: CAISDFPEGPSYEQYF.

This CDR3 reads CASSYSIWVKGLRDQPQHF. CDR3 nucleotides: TGTGCCAGCAGTTACTCGATTTGGGTTAAAGGGCTCCGAGATCAGCCCCAGCATTTT. This chain joins TRBV6-2 or TRBV6-3 and TRBJ1-5; D gene uncertain. Germline V lookup: CDR1 MNHEY, CDR2 SVGEGT. V gave up 0 bases and J gave up 5 bases, with 23 bases separating them. The CDR3 has 19 amino acids.

As concerns this clonotype: A read error is likely, as this CDR3 ends without the conserved phenylalanine or tryptophan. The chain couples TRBV7-2 to TRBJ2-3; 10 bases align to TRBD2. CDR3 length: 14 residues. The germline V gene encodes CDR1 SGHTA and CDR2 FQGNSA. The CDR3 reads CASNTGLATGTQYC. The CDR3 nucleotides are TGTGCCAGCAACACGGGACTAGCGACAGGTACGCAGTATTGT.

This chain uses TRBV6-2 or TRBV6-3 with TRBJ2-5, with a tentative D call TRBD1 (6 bases). CDR3 length: 15 residues. Trimming stripped 2 bases from V and 5 bases from J, with 15 bases between. CDR1 is MNHEY and CDR2 is SVGEGT in the germline V gene. CDR3 loop: CASSYAGQSAETQYF. The CDR3 DNA follows: TGTGCCAGCAGTTACGCCGGACAGAGTGCGGAGACCCAGTACTTC.